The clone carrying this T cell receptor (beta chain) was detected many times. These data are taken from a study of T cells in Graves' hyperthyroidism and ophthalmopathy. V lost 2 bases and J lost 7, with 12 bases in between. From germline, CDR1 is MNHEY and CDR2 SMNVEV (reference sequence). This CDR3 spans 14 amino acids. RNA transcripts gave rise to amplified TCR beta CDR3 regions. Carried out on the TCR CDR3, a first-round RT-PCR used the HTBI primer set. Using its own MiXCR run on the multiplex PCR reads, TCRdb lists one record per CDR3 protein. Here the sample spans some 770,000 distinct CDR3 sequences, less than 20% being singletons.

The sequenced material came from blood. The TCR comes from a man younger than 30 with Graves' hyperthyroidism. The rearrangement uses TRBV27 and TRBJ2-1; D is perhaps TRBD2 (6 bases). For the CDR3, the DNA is TGTGCCAGCAGTTTAAGACGGGAGCAAAATGAGCAGTTCTTC. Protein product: CASSLRREQNEQFF.